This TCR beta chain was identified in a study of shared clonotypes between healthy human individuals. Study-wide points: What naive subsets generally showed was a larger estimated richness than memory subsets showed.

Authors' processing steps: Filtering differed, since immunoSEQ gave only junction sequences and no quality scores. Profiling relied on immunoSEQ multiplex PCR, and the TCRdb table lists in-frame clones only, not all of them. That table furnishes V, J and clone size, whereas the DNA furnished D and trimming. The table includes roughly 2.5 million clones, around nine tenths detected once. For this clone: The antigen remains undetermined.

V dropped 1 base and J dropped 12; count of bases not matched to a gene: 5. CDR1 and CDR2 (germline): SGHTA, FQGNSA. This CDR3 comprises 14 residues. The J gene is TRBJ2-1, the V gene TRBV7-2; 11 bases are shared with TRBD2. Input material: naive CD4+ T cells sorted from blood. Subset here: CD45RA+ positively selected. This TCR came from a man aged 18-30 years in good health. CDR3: CASSLGGSGRGQFF. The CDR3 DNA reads TGTGCCAGCAGCTTAGGTGGTAGCGGGAGGGGGCAGTTCTTC.